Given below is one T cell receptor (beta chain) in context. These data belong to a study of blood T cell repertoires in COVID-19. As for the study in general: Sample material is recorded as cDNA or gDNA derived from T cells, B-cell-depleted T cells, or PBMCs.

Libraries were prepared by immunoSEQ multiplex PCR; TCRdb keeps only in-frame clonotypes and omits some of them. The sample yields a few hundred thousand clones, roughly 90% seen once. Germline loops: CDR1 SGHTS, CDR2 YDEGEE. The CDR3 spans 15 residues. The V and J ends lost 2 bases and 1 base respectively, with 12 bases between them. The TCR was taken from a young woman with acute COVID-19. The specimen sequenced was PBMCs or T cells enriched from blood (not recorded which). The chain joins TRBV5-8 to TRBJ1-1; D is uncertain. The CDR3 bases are TGTGCCAGCAGCTTTCGACTGGCTCCGAACACTGAAGCTTTCTTT. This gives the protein CASSFRLAPNTEAFF.